This is a list of T cell receptor beta chains from one sample in a study of shared clonotypes between healthy human individuals. Only in-frame clones appear in the TCRdb table, and some are missing; sequencing was by immunoSEQ multiplex PCR. The sample records 650,000 to 750,000 clones, around 72% being singletons. The material sequenced was memory CD4+ T cells sorted from blood. These receptor sequences come from a woman aged 25 to 39 in good health. Each CDR3 is given with its conserved first and last residue. Fields, in order: clone size, D gene, V gene, J gene, CDR3 protein, CDR3 DNA. A D gene is named only where the DNA matches it firmly. A clone size is listed for some rows: how often the clone was seen (once, few, many), or a class if it is expanded.

>.|TRBD1|TRBV28|TRBJ1-1
CASSTTGTGANTEAFF
TGTGCCAGCAGTACCACCGGGACAGGGGCAAACACTGAAGCTTTCTTT
>few|.|TRBV5-6|TRBJ2-7
CASSPGRGSYEQYF
TGTGCCAGCAGCCCTGGACGCGGTTCCTACGAGCAGTACTTC
>.|TRBD2|TRBV2|TRBJ2-3
CASSDRLAGVSQYF
TGTGCCAGCAGTGATAGGCTAGCGGGAGTTTCGCAGTATTTT
>.|.|TRBV20-1|TRBJ2-7
CSAGPYEQYF
TGCAGTGCCGGTCCCTACGAGCAGTACTTC
>.|TRBD2|TRBV11-2|TRBJ2-7
CASSFSRGSGYEQYF
TGTGCCAGCAGCTTCTCTCGCGGGAGTGGGTACGAGCAGTACTTC
>few|TRBD1|TRBV7-9|TRBJ2-1
CASSLGQGLNEQFF
TGTGCCAGCAGCTTGGGACAGGGGCTCAATGAGCAGTTCTTC
>once|.|TRBV6-5|TRBJ1-1
CASSYDRQTNTEAFF
TGTGCCAGCAGTTACGATCGACAGACTAACACTGAAGCTTTCTTT
>.|TRBD2|TRBV19|TRBJ2-1
CATRAGPEQFF
TGTGCCACCAGAGCGGGACCTGAGCAGTTCTTC
>few|.|TRBV27|TRBJ2-3
CASSLWGRPKGTDTQYF
TGTGCCAGCAGTTTATGGGGACGCCCCAAGGGGACAGATACGCAGTATTTT
>.|.|TRBV2|TRBJ2-7
CASSETDEQYF
TGTGCCAGCAGTGAGACAGACGAGCAGTACTTC
>many|TRBD2|TRBV28|TRBJ2-1
CASRRGVAGGNEQFF
TGTGCCAGCAGGCGAGGGGTAGCGGGAGGCAATGAGCAGTTCTTC
>.|.|TRBV5-1|TRBJ2-6
CASSLWDLSGANVLTF
TGCGCCAGCAGCTTGTGGGATTTATCTGGGGCCAACGTCCTGACTTTC
>many|.|TRBV6-6|TRBJ1-2
CASSSLGGGADGYTF
TGTGCCAGCAGTTCCCTAGGCGGGGGCGCCGATGGCTACACCTTC
>many|TRBD1|TRBV2|TRBJ2-1
CASRGQGGEQFF
TGTGCCAGCAGGGGACAGGGCGGTGAGCAGTTCTTC
>.|.|TRBV6-1|TRBJ2-6
CASSEYITSGANVLTF
TGTGCCAGCAGTGAATATATCACCTCTGGGGCCAACGTCCTGACTTTC
>many|.|TRBV7-2|TRBJ2-1
CASSIDSPRYNEQFF
TGTGCCAGCAGCATAGACTCCCCTCGTTACAATGAGCAGTTCTTC
>.|TRBD1|TRBV19|TRBJ2-2
CASCPGTGTGELFF
TGTGCCAGTTGTCCCGGGACAGGGACCGGGGAGCTGTTTTTT
>few|.|TRBV2|TRBJ2-3
CASRLGDTQYF
TGTGCCAGCAGACTCGGGGATACGCAGTATTTT
>.|.|TRBV9|TRBJ2-2
CASSPSLERTGELFF
TGTGCCAGCAGCCCCTCGCTAGAACGGACCGGGGAGCTGTTTTTT
>.|.|TRBV30|TRBJ2-1
CAWSRGTYNEQFF
TGTGCCTGGAGTAGGGGGACTTACAATGAGCAGTTCTTC
>.|.|TRBV2|TRBJ1-2
CASSEGVGGIYGYTF
TGTGCCAGCAGTGAAGGCGTAGGGGGGATCTATGGCTACACCTTC
>few|.|TRBV4-1|TRBJ1-3
CASSQDPAESSGNTIYF
TGCGCCAGCAGTCAAGATCCGGCGGAGAGCTCTGGAAACACCATATATTTT
>once|.|TRBV29-1|TRBJ1-2
CSVVPGGGGHGYTF
TGCAGCGTTGTCCCCGGGGGGGGAGGCCATGGCTACACCTTC
>once|.|TRBV5-1|TRBJ2-5
CASSLFRGGQETQYF
TGCGCCAGCAGCTTATTTAGGGGGGGTCAAGAGACCCAGTACTTC
>.|TRBD2|TRBV28|TRBJ2-3
CASSLPGLAGWAGTQYF
TGTGCCAGCAGTCTCCCGGGACTAGCGGGGTGGGCAGGTACGCAGTATTTT
>.|.|TRBV18|TRBJ1-2
CASSPFKGDYGYTF
TGTGCCAGCTCACCATTTAAGGGGGACTATGGCTACACCTTC
>.|.|TRBV11-2|TRBJ1-1
CASSAQRDTEAFF
TGTGCCAGCAGCGCGCAACGGGACACTGAAGCTTTCTTT
>.|.|TRBV6-5|TRBJ2-7
CASSIRPPSEQYF
TGTGCCAGCAGTATACGGCCACCCTCCGAGCAGTACTTC
>.|TRBD1|TRBV29-1|TRBJ2-7
CSVGQQGNEQYF
TGCAGCGTGGGACAGCAAGGCAACGAGCAGTACTTC
>.|TRBD2|TRBV11-2|TRBJ2-3
CASSSPLMAGGADTQYF
TGTGCCAGCAGCTCTCCCCTGATGGCGGGGGGGGCAGATACGCAGTATTTT
>few|.|TRBV7-2|TRBJ2-1
CASSPDPSWNEQFF
TGTGCCAGCAGCCCAGACCCCTCGTGGAATGAGCAGTTCTTC
>.|.|TRBV25-1|TRBJ2-1
CASRTTGNEQFF
TGTGCCAGCCGAACGACAGGCAATGAGCAGTTCTTC